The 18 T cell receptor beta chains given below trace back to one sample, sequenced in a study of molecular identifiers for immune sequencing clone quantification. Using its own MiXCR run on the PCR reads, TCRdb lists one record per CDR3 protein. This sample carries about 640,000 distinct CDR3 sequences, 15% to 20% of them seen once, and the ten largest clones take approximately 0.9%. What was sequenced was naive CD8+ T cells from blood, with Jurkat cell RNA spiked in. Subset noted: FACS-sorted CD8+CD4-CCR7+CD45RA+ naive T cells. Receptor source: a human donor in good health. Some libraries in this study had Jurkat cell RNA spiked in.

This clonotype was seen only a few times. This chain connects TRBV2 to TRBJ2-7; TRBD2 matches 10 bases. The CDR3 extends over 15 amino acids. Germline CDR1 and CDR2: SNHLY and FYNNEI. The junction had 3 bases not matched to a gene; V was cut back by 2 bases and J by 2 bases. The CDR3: CASSELLAGTYEQYF. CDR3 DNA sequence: TGTGCCAGCAGTGAACTACTAGCGGGGACCTACGAGCAGTACTTC.

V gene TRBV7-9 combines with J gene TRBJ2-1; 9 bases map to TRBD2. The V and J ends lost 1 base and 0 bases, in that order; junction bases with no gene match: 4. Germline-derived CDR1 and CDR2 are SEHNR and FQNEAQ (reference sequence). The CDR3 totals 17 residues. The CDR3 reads CASSLVSGRISYNEQFF. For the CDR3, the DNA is TGTGCCAGCAGCTTAGTCAGCGGGAGGATCTCCTACAATGAGCAGTTCTTC.

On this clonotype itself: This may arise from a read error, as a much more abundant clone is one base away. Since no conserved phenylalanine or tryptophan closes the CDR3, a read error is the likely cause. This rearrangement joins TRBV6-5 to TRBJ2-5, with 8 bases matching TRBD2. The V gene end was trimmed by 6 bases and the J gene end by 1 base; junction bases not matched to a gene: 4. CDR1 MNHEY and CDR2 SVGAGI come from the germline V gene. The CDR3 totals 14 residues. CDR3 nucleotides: TGTGCCAGCAGATCAACTAGCGGCCAAGAGACCCAGTACCTC. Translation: CASRSTSGQETQYL.

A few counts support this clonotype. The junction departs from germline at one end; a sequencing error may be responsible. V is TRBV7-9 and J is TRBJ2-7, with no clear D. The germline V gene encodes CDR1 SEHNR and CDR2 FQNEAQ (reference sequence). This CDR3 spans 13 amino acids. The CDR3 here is CACSRESVYEQYF. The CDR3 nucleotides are TGTGCCTGCAGCAGAGAATCGGTCTACGAGCAGTACTTC.

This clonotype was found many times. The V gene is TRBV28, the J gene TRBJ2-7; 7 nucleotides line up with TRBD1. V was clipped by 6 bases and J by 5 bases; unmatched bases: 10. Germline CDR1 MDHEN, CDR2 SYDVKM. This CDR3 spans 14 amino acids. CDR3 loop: CASSLRGHLNEQYF. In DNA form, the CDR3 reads TGTGCCAGCAGCTTGAGGGGGCACCTAAACGAGCAGTACTTC.

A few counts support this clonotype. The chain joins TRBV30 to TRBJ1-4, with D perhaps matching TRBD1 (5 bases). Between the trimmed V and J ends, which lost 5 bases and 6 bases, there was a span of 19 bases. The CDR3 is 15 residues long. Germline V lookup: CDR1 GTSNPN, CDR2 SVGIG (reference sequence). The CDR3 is CAWWSLEGTDEKLFF. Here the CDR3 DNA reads TGTGCCTGGTGGTCTCTGGAGGGGACTGATGAAAAACTGTTTTTT.

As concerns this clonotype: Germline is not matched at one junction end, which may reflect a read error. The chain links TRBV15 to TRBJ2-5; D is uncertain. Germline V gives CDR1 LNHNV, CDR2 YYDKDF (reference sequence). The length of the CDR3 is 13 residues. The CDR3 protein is CAISSMLQETQYF. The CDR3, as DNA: TGTGCCATCAGCAGCATGCTCCAAGAGACCCAGTACTTC.

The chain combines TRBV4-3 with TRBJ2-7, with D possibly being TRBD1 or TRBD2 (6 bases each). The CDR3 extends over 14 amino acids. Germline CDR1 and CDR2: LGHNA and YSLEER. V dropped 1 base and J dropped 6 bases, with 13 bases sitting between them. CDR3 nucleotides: TGCGCCAGCAGCCAAGCGTCGGGGGCCTGCGAGCAGTACTTC. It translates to CASSQASGACEQYF.

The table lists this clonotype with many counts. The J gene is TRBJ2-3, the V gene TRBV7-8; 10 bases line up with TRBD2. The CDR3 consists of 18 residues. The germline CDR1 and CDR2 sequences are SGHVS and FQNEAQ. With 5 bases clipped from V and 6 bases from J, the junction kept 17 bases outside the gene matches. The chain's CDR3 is CASSAEGLAGALSDTQYF. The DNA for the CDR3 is TGTGCCAGCAGCGCCGAGGGGCTAGCGGGGGCCTTATCGGATACGCAGTATTTT.

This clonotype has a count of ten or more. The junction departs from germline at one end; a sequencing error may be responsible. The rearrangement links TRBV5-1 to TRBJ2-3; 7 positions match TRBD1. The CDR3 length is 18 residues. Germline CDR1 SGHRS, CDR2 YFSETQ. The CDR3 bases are TGCGCCAGCAGCGGGCCTGCGGGTCAGACAGGGTTCACAGCTACGCAGTATTTT. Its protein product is CASSGPAGQTGFTATQYF.

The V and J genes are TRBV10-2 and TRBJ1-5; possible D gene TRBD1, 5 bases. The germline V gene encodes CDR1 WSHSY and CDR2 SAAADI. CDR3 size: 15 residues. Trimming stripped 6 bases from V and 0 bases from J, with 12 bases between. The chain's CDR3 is CASRAGGDSNQPQHF. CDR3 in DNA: TGCGCCAGCAGGGCTGGGGGGGATAGCAATCAGCCCCAGCATTTT.

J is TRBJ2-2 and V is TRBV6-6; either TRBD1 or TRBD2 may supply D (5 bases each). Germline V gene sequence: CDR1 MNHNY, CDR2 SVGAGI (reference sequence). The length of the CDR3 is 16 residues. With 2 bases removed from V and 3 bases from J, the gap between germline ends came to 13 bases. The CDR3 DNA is TGTGCCAGCAGTTACGAGGGGATAGGGGACACCGGGGAGCTGTTTTTT. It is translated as CASSYEGIGDTGELFF.

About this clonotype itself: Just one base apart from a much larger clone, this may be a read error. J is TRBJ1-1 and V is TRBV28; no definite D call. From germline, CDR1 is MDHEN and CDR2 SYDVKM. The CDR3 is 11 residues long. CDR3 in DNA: TGTGCCAGCACGAGGAACACTGAAGCTTCCTTT. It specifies CASTRNTEASF.

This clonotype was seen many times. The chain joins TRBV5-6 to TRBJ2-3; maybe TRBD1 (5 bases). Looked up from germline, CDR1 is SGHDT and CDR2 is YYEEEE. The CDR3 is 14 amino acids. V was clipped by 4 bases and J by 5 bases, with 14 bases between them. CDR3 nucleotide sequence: TGTGCCAGCAGCCGCGCATTAGGGGTAGATACGCAGTATTTT. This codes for CASSRALGVDTQYF.

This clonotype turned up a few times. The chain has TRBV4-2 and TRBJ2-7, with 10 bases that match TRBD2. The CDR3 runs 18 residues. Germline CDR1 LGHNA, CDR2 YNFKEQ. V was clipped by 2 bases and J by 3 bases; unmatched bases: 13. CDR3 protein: CASSQPTRGERGGYEQYF. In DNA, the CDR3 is TGTGCCAGCAGCCAACCCACCCGCGGGGAGCGGGGGGGCTACGAGCAGTACTTC.

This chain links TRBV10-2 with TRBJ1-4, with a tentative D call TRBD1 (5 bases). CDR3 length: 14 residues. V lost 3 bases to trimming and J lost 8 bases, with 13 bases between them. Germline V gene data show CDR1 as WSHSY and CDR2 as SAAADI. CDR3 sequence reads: CASSDGGIGEKLFF. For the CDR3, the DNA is TGCGCCAGCAGTGATGGGGGGATAGGGGAAAAACTGTTTTTT.

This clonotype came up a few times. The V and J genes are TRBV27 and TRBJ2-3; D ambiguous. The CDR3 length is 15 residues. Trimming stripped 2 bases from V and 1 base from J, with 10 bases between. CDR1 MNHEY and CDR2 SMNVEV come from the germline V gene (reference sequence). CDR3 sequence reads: CASSLGVSGTDTQYF. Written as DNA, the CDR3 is TGTGCCAGCAGTTTAGGAGTATCCGGCACAGATACGCAGTATTTT.

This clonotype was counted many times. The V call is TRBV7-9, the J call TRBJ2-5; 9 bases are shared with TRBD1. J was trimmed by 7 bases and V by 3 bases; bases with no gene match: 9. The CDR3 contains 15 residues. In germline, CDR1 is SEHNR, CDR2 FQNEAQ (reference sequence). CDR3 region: CASSLSRDRDWTQYF. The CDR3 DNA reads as TGTGCCAGCAGCTTGTCCCGGGACAGGGATTGGACCCAGTACTTC.